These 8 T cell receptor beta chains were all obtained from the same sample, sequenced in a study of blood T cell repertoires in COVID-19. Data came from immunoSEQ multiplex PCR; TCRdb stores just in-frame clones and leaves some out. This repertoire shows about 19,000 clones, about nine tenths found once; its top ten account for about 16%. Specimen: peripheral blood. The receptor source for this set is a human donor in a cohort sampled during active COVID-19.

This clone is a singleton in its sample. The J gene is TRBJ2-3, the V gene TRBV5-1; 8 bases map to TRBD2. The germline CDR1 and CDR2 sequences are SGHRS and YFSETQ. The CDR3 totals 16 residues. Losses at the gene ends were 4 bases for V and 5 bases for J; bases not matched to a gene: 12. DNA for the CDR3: TGCGCCAGCAGCCCCCCCGCGGGAGGTAGAGGAGATACGCAGTATTTT. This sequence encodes CASSPPAGGRGDTQYF.

CDR3 nucleotide sequence: TGTGCCAGCAGCCCGAGACAGGGGGCGGGCACTGAAGCTTTCTTT. Its protein is CASSPRQGAGTEAFF. This chain connects TRBV5-4 to TRBJ1-1; 10 positions agree with TRBD1. The CDR3 extends over 15 amino acids. The V segment lost 4 bases and the J segment 4 bases; nucleotides outside the gene matches: 7. CDR1 is SGHNT, CDR2 YYREEE, per germline (reference sequence).

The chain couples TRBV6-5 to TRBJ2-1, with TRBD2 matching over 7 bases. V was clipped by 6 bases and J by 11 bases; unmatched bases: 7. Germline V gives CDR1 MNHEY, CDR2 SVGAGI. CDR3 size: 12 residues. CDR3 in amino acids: CASSPGGGQQFF. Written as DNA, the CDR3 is TGTGCCAGCAGCCCGGGGGGAGGGCAGCAGTTCTTC.

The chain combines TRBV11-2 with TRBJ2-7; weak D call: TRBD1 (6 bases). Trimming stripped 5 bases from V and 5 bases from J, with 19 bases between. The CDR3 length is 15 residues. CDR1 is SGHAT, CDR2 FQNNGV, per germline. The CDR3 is CASSPPTGGLNEQYF. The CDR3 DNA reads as TGTGCCAGCAGCCCCCCGACAGGAGGATTGAACGAGCAGTACTTC.

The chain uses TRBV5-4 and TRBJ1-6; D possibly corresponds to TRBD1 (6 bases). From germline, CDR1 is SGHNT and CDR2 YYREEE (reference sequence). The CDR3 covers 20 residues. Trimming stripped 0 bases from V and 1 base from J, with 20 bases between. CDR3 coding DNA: TGTGCCAGCAGCTTGGGGGGGGGCGCCGGAGTGAATTCCTATAATTCACCCCTCCACTTT. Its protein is CASSLGGGAGVNSYNSPLHF.

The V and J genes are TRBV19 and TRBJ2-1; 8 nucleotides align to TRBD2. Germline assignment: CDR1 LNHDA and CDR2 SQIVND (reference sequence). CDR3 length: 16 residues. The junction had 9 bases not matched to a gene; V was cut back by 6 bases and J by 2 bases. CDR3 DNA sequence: TGTGCCAGTAGCCCCATCCCGGGGGGGCCCTACAATGAGCAGTTCTTC. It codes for CASSPIPGGPYNEQFF.

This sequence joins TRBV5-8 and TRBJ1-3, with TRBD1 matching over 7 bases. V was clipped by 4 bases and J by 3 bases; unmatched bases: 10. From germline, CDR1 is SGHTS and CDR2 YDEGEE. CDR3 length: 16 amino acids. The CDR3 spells CASSEGTDLNGNTIYF. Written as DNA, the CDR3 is TGTGCCAGCAGCGAGGGGACAGACCTGAATGGAAACACCATATATTTT.

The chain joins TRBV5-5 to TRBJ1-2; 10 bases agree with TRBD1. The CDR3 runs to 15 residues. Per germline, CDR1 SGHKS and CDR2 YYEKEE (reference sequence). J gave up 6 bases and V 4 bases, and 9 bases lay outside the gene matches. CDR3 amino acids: CASSPRQGAGNGYTF. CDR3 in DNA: TGTGCCAGCAGCCCGCGACAGGGGGCTGGAAATGGCTACACCTTC.